At least ten counts were recorded for the clone carrying this TCR beta chain. What it binds is unknown. The CDR3 consists of 14 residues. J gave up 7 bases and V 0 bases, and 4 bases lay outside the gene matches. Germline-derived CDR1 and CDR2 are SGDLS and YYNGEE. TCR beta libraries were made by quantitative 5'-RACE with molecular barcodes. TCRdb fed the 5' RACE reads into MiXCR, producing one record per CDR3 protein. The table lists about 5,700 distinct CDR3 sequences, under 2.5% of them singletons, with 40% to 65% in the top ten. The sample originates from a study of CD8 T cells in ankylosing spondylitis. Study-level results: Blood of patients with ankylosing spondylitis appeared to be characterized by a TCR beta motif of several highly homologous variants. Clones linked with disease were CD8+ and fairly uncommon in the peripheral blood.

The rearrangement joins TRBV9 to TRBJ1-5; 7 positions agree with TRBD1. Specimen: blood, either unsorted or a sorted T cell fraction (not recorded which). This clonotype originated in a male donor with ankylosing spondylitis or in good health (not recorded which). In DNA, the CDR3 is TGTGCCAGCAGCGTAGGACAGGGTATCCAGCCCCAGCATTTT. It codes for CASSVGQGIQPQHF.